The source of this T cell receptor (beta chain) is a study of identical twins. Whole-study findings and limits: Model-predicted out-of-frame TCR alpha sharing fell below observed values in monozygotic twins.

This clonotype was counted a few times. Its antigen remains unknown. All donors were healthy, and all were Caucasian. TCRdb reprocessed the 5' RACE reads via MiXCR and lists one record per CDR3 protein. The sample carries roughly 630,000 distinct CDR3 sequences, 7.1% recorded once. The germline CDR1 and CDR2 sequences are SQVTM and ANQGSEA. CDR3 length: 14 residues. With V trimmed by 4 bases and J by 5 bases, 5 bases remained unmatched. Another study also made use of these data, one on yellow fever vaccine responses in identical twins.

The chain joins TRBV29-1 to TRBJ2-5; TRBD1 aligns across 12 bases. Sequenced input: PBMCs. The clonotype was recovered from a woman aged 18-35 years in good health. CDR3 nucleotide sequence: TGCAGCGTTGTGGGACAGGGGGCTGGGGAGACCCAGTACTTC. It codes for CSVVGQGAGETQYF.